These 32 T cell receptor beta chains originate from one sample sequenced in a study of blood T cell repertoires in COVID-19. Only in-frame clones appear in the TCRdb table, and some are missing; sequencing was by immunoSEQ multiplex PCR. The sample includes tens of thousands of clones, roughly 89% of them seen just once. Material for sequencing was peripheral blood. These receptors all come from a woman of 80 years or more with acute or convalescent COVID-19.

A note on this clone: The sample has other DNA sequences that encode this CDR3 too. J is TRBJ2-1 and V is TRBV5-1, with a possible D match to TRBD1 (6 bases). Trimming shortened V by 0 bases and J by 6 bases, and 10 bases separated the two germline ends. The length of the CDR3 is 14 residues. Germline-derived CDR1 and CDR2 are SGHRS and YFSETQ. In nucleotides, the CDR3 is TGCGCCAGCAGCTTGGAGGGCAGGGGCAATGAGCAGTTCTTC. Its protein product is CASSLEGRGNEQFF.

The CDR3 here is CASNRAGSYEQYF. CDR3 nucleotide sequence: TGTGCCAGCAATCGAGCGGGCTCCTACGAGCAGTACTTC. The chain has TRBV6-5 and TRBJ2-7, with D perhaps TRBD2 (6 bases). The CDR3 runs to 13 residues. CDR1 MNHEY and CDR2 SVGAGI come from the germline V gene. V lost 7 bases to trimming and J lost 0 bases, with 10 bases between them.

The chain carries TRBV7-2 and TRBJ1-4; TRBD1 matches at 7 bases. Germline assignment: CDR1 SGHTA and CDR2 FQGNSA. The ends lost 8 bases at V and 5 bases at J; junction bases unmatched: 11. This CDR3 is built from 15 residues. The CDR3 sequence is CASFPEGTENEKLFF. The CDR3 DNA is TGTGCCAGCTTTCCGGAGGGGACAGAAAATGAAAAACTGTTTTTT.

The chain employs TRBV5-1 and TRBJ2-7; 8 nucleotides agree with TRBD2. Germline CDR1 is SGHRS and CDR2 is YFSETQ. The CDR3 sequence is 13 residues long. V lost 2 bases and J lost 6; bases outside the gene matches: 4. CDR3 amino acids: CASSLPGGIEQYF. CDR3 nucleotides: TGCGCCAGCAGCTTACCGGGGGGGATCGAGCAGTACTTC.

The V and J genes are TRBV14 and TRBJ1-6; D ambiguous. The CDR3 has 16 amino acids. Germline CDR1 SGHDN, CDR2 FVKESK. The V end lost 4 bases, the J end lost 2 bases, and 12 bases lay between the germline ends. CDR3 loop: CASSRLGGAYNSPLHF. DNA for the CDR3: TGTGCCAGCAGCCGACTAGGTGGCGCCTATAATTCACCCCTCCACTTT.

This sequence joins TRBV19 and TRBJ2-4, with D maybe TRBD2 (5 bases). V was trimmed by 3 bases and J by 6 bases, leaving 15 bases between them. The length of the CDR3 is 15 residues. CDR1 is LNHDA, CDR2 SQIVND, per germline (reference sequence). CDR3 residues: CASSMADRDSNIQYF. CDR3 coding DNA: TGTGCCAGTAGTATGGCCGACCGGGATTCAAACATTCAGTACTTC.

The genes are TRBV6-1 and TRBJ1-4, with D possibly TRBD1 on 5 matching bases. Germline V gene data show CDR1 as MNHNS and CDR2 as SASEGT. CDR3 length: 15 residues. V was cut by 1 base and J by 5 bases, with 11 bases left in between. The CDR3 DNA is TGTGCCAGCAGTGAAGAGGCAGGGTTGAATGAAAAACTGTTTTTT. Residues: CASSEEAGLNEKLFF.

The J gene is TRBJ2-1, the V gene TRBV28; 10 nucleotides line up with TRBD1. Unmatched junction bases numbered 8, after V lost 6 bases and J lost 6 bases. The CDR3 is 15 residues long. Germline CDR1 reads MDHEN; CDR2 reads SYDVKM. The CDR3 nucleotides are TGTGCCAGCAGGATAACCGGGACAGGGGCCAATGAGCAGTTCTTC. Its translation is CASRITGTGANEQFF.

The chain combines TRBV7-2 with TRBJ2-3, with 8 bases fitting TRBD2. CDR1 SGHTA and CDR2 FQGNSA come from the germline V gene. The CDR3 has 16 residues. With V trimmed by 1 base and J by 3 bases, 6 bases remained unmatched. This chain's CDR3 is CASSLDLAGTTDTQYF. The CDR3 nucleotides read TGTGCCAGCAGCTTAGATCTAGCGGGCACGACAGATACGCAGTATTTT.

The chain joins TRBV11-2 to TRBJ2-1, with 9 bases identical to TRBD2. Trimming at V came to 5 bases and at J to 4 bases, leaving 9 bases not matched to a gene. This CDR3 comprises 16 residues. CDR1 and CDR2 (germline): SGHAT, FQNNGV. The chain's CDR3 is CASSLGGSGGYNEQFF. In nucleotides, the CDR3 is TGTGCCAGCAGCCTCGGGGGTAGCGGGGGATACAATGAGCAGTTCTTC.

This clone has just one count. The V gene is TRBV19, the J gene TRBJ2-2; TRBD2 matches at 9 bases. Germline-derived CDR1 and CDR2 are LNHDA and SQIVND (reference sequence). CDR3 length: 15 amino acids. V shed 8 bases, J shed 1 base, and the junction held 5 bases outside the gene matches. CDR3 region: CASRHSGGNTGELFF. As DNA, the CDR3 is TGTGCCAGTCGTCATAGCGGGGGGAACACCGGGGAGCTGTTTTTT.

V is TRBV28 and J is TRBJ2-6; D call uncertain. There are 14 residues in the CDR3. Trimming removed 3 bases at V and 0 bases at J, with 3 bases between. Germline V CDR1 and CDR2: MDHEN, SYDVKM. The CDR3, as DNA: TGTGCCAGCAGTTTTCTCTCTGGGGCCAACGTCCTGACTTTC. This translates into CASSFLSGANVLTF.

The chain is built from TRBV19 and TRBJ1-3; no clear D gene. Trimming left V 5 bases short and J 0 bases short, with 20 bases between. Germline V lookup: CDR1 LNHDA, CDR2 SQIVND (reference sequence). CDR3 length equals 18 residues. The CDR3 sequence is CASSSRGGKGRSGNTIYF. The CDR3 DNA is TGTGCCAGTAGTTCCCGTGGAGGGAAAGGTCGCTCTGGAAACACCATATATTTT.

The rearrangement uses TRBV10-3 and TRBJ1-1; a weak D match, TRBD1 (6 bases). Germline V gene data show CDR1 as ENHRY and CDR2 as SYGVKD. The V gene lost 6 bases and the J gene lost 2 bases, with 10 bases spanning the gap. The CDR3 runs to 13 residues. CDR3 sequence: CAIRKDRNTEAFF. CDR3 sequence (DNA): TGTGCCATCAGAAAGGACAGAAACACTGAAGCTTTCTTT.

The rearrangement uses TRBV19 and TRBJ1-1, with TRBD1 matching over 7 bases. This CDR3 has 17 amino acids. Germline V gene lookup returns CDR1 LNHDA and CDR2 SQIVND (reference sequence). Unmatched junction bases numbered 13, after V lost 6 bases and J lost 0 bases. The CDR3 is CASRRTPTGTMNTEAFF. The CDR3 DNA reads TGTGCCAGTAGGCGAACTCCGACAGGGACCATGAACACTGAAGCTTTCTTT.

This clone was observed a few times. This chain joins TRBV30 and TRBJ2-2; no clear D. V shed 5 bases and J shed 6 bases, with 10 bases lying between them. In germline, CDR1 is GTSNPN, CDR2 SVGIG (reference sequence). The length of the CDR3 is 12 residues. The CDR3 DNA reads TGTGCCTGGGGTCTAGTGGCCGGGGAGCTGTTTTTT. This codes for CAWGLVAGELFF. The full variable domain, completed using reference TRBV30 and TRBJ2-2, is SQTIHQWPATLVQPVGSPLSLECTVEGTSNPNLYWYRQAAGRGLQLLFYSVGIGQISSEVPQNLSASRPQDRQFILSSKKLLLSDSGFYLCAWGLVAGELFFGEGSRLTVL.

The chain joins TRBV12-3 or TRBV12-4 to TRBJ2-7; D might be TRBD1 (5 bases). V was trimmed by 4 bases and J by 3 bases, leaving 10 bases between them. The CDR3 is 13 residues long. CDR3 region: CASSSDRDYEQYF. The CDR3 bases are TGTGCCAGCAGTTCAGACAGAGACTACGAGCAGTACTTC.

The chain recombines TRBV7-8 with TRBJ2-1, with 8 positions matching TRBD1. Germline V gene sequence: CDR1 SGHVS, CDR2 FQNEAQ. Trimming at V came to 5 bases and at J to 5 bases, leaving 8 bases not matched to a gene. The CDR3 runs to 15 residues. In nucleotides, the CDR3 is TGTGCCAGCAGCACCGGACAGGGTGCAGACAATGAGCAGTTCTTC. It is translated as CASSTGQGADNEQFF. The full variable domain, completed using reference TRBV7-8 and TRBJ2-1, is GAGVSQSPRYKVAKRGQDVALRCDPISGHVSLFWYQQALGQGPEFLTYFQNEAQLDKSGLPSDRFFAERPEGSVSTLKIQRTQQEDSAVYLCASSTGQGADNEQFFGPGTRLTVL.

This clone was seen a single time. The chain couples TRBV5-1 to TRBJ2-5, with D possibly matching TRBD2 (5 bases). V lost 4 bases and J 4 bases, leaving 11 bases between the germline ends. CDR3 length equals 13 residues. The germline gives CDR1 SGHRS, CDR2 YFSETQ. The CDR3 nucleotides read TGCGCCAGCAGCCGCCTCGGGGTAGAGACCCAGTACTTC. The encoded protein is CASSRLGVETQYF.

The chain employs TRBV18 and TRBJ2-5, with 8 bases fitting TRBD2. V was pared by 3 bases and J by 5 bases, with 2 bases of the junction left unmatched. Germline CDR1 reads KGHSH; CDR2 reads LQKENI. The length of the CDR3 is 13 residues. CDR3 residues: CASSPREGETQYF. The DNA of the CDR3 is TGTGCCAGCTCACCCCGGGAGGGTGAGACCCAGTACTTC.

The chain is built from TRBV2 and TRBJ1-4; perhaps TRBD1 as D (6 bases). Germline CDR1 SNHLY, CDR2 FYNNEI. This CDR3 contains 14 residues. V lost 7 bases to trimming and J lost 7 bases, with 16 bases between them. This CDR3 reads CASTRGASSEKLFF. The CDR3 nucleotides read TGTGCCAGCACTCGGGGGGCATCGAGTGAAAAACTGTTTTTT.

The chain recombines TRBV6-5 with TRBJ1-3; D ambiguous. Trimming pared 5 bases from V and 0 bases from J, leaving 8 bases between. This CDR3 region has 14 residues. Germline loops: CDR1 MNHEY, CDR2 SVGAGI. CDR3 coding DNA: TGTGCCAGCAGTCGGGGTTCCTCTGGAAACACCATATATTTT. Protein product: CASSRGSSGNTIYF.

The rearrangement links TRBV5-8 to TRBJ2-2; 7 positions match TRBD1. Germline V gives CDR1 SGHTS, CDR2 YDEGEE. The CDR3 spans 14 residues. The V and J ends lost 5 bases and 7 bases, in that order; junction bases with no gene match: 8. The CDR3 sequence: CASRHTGAGGELFF. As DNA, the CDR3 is TGTGCCAGCAGGCATACAGGGGCGGGCGGGGAGCTGTTTTTT.

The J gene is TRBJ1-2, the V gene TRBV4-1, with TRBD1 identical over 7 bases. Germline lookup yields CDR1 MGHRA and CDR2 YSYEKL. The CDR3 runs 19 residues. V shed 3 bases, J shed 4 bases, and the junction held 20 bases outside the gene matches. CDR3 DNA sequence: TGCGCCAGCAGCCACCCCGGCAGGGGGGTCGGGACAGTCGGCTATGGCTACACCTTC. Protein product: CASSHPGRGVGTVGYGYTF.

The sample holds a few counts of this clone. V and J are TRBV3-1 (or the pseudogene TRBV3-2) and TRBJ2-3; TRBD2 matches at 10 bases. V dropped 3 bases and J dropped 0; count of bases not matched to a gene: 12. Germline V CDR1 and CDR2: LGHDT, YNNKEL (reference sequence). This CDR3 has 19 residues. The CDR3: CASSHGLADYFSSTDTQYF. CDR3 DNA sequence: TGTGCCAGCAGCCACGGACTAGCGGATTATTTTTCTAGCACAGATACGCAGTATTTT.

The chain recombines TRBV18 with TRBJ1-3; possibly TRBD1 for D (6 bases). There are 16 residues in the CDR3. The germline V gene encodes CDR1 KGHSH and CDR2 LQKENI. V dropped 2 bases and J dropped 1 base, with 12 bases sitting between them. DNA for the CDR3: TGTGCCAGCTCACCAAGGGTAGGGACATCTGGAAACACCATATATTTT. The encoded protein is CASSPRVGTSGNTIYF.

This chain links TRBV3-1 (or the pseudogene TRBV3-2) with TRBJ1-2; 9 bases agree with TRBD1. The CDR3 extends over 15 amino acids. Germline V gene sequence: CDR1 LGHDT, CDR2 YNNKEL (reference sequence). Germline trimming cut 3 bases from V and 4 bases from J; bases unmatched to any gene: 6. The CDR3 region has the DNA TGTGCCAGCAGCCAGTCTGACAGGGGGGGCTATGGCTACACCTTC. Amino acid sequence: CASSQSDRGGYGYTF.

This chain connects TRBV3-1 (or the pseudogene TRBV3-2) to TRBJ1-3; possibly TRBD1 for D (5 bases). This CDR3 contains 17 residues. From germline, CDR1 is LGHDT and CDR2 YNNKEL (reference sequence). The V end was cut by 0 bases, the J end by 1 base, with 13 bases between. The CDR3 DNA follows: TGTGCCAGCAGCCAAGATCCAACTGACAGTTCTGGAAACACCATATATTTT. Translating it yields CASSQDPTDSSGNTIYF.

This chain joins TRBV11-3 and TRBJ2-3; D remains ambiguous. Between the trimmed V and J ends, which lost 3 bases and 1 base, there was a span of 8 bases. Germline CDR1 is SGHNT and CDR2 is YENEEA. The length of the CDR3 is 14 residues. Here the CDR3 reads CASSLHRGTDTQYF. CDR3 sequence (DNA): TGTGCCAGCAGCTTGCACCGGGGCACAGATACGCAGTATTTT.

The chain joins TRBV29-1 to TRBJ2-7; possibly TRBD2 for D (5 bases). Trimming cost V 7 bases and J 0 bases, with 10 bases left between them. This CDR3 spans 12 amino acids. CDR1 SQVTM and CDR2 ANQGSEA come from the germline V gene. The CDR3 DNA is TGCAGCGCCGGGGTCAGCTCCTACGAGCAGTACTTC. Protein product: CSAGVSSYEQYF.

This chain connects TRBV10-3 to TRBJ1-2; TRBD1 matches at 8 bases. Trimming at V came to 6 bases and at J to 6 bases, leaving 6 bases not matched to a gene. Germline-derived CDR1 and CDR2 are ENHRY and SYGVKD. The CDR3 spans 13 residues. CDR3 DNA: TGTGCCATCAGGAGCGACAGGGGTAATGGCTACACCTTC. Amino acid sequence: CAIRSDRGNGYTF.

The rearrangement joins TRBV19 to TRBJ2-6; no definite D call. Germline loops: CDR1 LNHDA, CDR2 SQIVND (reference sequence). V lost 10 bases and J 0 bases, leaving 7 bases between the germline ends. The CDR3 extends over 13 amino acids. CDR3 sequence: CATLSSGANVLTF. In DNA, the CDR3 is TGTGCCACCCTTTCCTCTGGGGCCAACGTCCTGACTTTC.